These T cell receptor beta chains were read from a single sample in a study of radiotherapy plus CTLA-4 blockade in lung cancer. Libraries were prepared by immunoSEQ multiplex PCR; TCRdb keeps only in-frame clonotypes and omits some of them. The table has around 70,000 clones, about nine tenths seen once; the top ten hold 35% to 50%. This specimen was peripheral blood, taken from a patient treated with radiotherapy plus ipilimumab. The source is a human donor with non-small cell lung cancer that progressed on radiotherapy plus ipilimumab. The CDR3 runs from the conserved cysteine through the conserved F or W. The D gene is left open where the match is weak. Size values are once, few and many counts, or a class for expanded clones, and some rows have none.

d_call	clone_size	v_call	j_call	cdr3_nt	cdr3_aa
TRBD1	.	TRBV9	TRBJ1-3	TGTGCCAGCAGCGCCGGACAGGGGTCCTCTGGAAACACCATATATTTT	CASSAGQGSSGNTIYF
.	.	TRBV28	TRBJ2-3	TGTGCCAGCAGATCGAACAAGGTTGCCAACACAGATACGCAGTATTTT	CASRSNKVANTDTQYF
.	.	TRBV7-2	TRBJ2-3	TGTGCCAGCAGCTTGCGCACAGATACGCAGTATTTT	CASSLRTDTQYF
.	.	TRBV5-6	TRBJ1-1	TGTGCCAGCACATCACAGGGAACTCTGAACACTGAAGCTTTCTTT	CASTSQGTLNTEAFF
TRBD1	.	TRBV27	TRBJ2-1	TGTGCCAGCAGGAACACAGGGGGCCTCTCCTACAATGAGCAGTTCTTC	CASRNTGGLSYNEQFF
.	many	TRBV4-2	TRBJ1-3	TGTGCCAGCAGCCAAGGGGGTCTAGGCGGGCCAAGCTCTGGAAACACCATATATTTT	CASSQGGLGGPSSGNTIYF
TRBD2	.	TRBV6-6	TRBJ2-2	TGTGCCAGCAGTGGTAGCGGGAGGGCTCACACCGGGGAGCTGTTTTTT	CASSGSGRAHTGELFF
TRBD2	once	TRBV18	TRBJ2-4	TGTGCCAGCTCACCGGGACTAGCGGGAGGGCCACTGGCCAAAAACATTCAGTACTTC	CASSPGLAGGPLAKNIQYF
.	.	TRBV11-2	TRBJ2-1	TGTGCCAGCAGCTTAGTGGGCGGGAAAGACTACAATGAGCAGTTCTTC	CASSLVGGKDYNEQFF
.	.	TRBV29-1	TRBJ2-3	TGCAGCGTTGCCGAAGGGAATGTAGGAACGCAGTATTTT	CSVAEGNVGTQYF
TRBD2	.	TRBV5-4	TRBJ2-7	TGTGCCAGCAGCTTGCGGGGGCGGGTCGGTCAGCGGGAGCTGTACGAGCAGTACTTC	CASSLRGRVGQRELYEQYF
TRBD1	.	TRBV9	TRBJ2-7	TGTGCCAGCAGCATAGGCCAGACAGGGGGTTACTACGAGCAGTACTTC	CASSIGQTGGYYEQYF
.	.	TRBV28	TRBJ2-5	TGTGCCAGCAATAACAGGGAGACCCAGTACTTC	CASNNRETQYF
.	.	TRBV6-5	TRBJ1-1	TGTGCCAGCAGTGTCAACAAAAACACTGAAGCTTTCTTT	CASSVNKNTEAFF
.	once	TRBV12-2	TRBJ1-5	TGTGCAAGTCGCTTCCCTCCCGGGACAGGGGATAGCAATCAGCCCCAGCATTTT	CASRFPPGTGDSNQPQHF
TRBD2	.	TRBV27	TRBJ2-1	TGTGCCAGCAGTCCCCTAGCGGGGGGTTCGAGCTCCTACAATGAGCAGTTCTTC	CASSPLAGGSSSYNEQFF
.	few	TRBV5-6	TRBJ2-5	TGTGCCAGCAGCTTGCTGCGGGACAGTCAAGAGACCCAGTACTTC	CASSLLRDSQETQYF
.	.	TRBV29-1	TRBJ2-1	TGCAGCGTTGATAGACCGGTCGAGGGCCATGAGCAGTTCTTC	CSVDRPVEGHEQFF
TRBD1	.	TRBV18	TRBJ2-5	TGTGCCAGCTCACCTCCGGGACAGGGGGCATGGGAGACCCAGTACTTC	CASSPPGQGAWETQYF
TRBD1	few	TRBV5-1	TRBJ1-1	TGCGCCAGCAGCGCATGGACAGGGCTGAACACTGAAGCTTTCTTT	CASSAWTGLNTEAFF
.	.	TRBV15	TRBJ2-7	TGTGCCACCAGCAGAGAGTATGGGCACGAGCAGTACTTC	CATSREYGHEQYF
.	.	TRBV6-5	TRBJ1-2	TGTGCCAGCAGTTACACGGGCGGTAAGGTAATTTTTGGCTACACCTTC	CASSYTGGKVIFGYTF
TRBD2	.	TRBV5-1	TRBJ2-5	TGCGCCAGCAGCTTTGGGGGGGATGAGACCCAGTACTTC	CASSFGGDETQYF
.	.	TRBV30	TRBJ1-5	TGTGCCTGGAGCGACCATTGGGGCAATCAGCCCCAGCATTTT	CAWSDHWGNQPQHF
TRBD2	.	TRBV6-4	TRBJ2-1	TGTGCCAGCAGCCGAGTGAGCGGGAGAATGGATGAGCAGTTCTTC	CASSRVSGRMDEQFF
TRBD2	.	TRBV30	TRBJ2-1	TGTCCCTGGAATTTCGGGGGGAGCGGAGCTAACAATGAGCAGTTCTTC	CPWNFGGSGANNEQFF
.	once	TRBV5-8	TRBJ1-2	TGTGCCAGCAGCCAGAACAATGAACGGAGTCACTATGGCTACACCTTC	CASSQNNERSHYGYTF
.	.	TRBV7-3	TRBJ2-3	TGTGCCAGCAGCCGTGGGGCAAGCACAGATACGCAGTATTTT	CASSRGASTDTQYF
.	.	TRBV28	TRBJ2-4	TGTGCCAGCAGTCCGATGAGGCAGGGGGCCAAAAACATTCAGTACTTC	CASSPMRQGAKNIQYF
.	.	TRBV30	TRBJ1-5	TGTGCCTGGAGTGTACGCGGAGGGGAGGGTAATCAGCCCCAGCATTTT	CAWSVRGGEGNQPQHF
.	.	TRBV7-9	TRBJ2-7	TGTGCCAGCAGCGAAGAGCAGGGTGTATCCTACGAGCAGTACTTC	CASSEEQGVSYEQYF
.	.	TRBV5-1	TRBJ1-3	TGCGCCAGCAGCTTGGAGGCAAGTATCGGAAACACCATATATTTT	CASSLEASIGNTIYF
TRBD1	.	TRBV6-6	TRBJ2-7	TGTGCCAGCAGTTCGAGGCCCGGGACAGGGGGCTACGAGCAGTACTTC	CASSSRPGTGGYEQYF
TRBD1	.	TRBV27	TRBJ2-7	TGTGCCAGCAGTATCGGACAGGGCTCCTACGAGCAGTACTTC	CASSIGQGSYEQYF
TRBD1	.	TRBV5-4	TRBJ2-4	TGTGCCAGCAGCACACCAACAACCGGGACAGAAAACATTCAGTACTTC	CASSTPTTGTENIQYF
.	once	TRBV6-1	TRBJ1-3	TGTGCCAGCAGGGCTGGAAACACCATATATTTT	CASRAGNTIYF
TRBD2	few	TRBV2	TRBJ2-3	TGTGCCAGCAGTGAAGACGGGACTAGTGTGTATTTT	CASSEDGTSVYF
.	.	TRBV5-1	TRBJ1-1	TGCGCCAGCAGCCCCCGGTCCAGGGGAGGCACTGAAGCTTTCTTT	CASSPRSRGGTEAFF
.	.	TRBV30	TRBJ2-2	TGTGCCTGGAGGTGGGGTGCCGGGGAGCTGTTTTTT	CAWRWGAGELFF
.	.	TRBV5-6	TRBJ2-5	TGTGCCAGCAGCTCTTGGGGTTTACAAGAGACCCAGTACTTC	CASSSWGLQETQYF
.	.	TRBV28	TRBJ2-3	TGTGCCAGCAGTTTCCGTCTTAGCACAGATACGCAGTATTTT	CASSFRLSTDTQYF
TRBD1	.	TRBV6-5	TRBJ1-1	TGTGCCAGCAGTTTGGCAGGGGGCCTGAACACCGAAGCTTTCTTT	CASSLAGGLNTEAFF
.	.	TRBV19	TRBJ2-1	TGTGCCACGAACCCCGGACTCAACAGAAACTCCTACAATGAGCAGTTCTTC	CATNPGLNRNSYNEQFF
TRBD1	once	TRBV28	TRBJ1-1	TGTGCCAGCAGTTTATCCGGGACAGGGCGCACTGAAGCTTTCTTT	CASSLSGTGRTEAFF
TRBD1	once	TRBV29-1	TRBJ2-3	TGCAGCGTGGGACAGGGGCTTACAGATACGCAGTATTTT	CSVGQGLTDTQYF
.	.	TRBV7-6	TRBJ1-1	TGTGCCAGCAGCTTAGAAATGAACACTGAAGCTTTCTTT	CASSLEMNTEAFF
.	.	TRBV27	TRBJ2-7	TGTGCCAGCAGTTTTACAGGGCGGGAGCAGTACTTC	CASSFTGREQYF
TRBD1	.	TRBV14	TRBJ1-5	TGTGCCAGCAGCCGCGGGACAGGCCGTAATCAGCCCCAGCATTTT	CASSRGTGRNQPQHF
.	.	TRBV2	TRBJ1-1	TGTGCCAGCAGTGATACACTGAACACTGAAGCTTTCTTT	CASSDTLNTEAFF
.	.	TRBV6-6	TRBJ2-7	TGTGCCAGCAGTTACTCTGGCGAGCAGTACTTC	CASSYSGEQYF
.	.	TRBV7-2	TRBJ2-1	TGTGCCAGCAGCTTAGCGTTTCGAGGAGGATACAATGAGCAGTTCTTC	CASSLAFRGGYNEQFF
.	.	TRBV2	TRBJ2-7	TGTGCCAGCAGTGAACACAGCCTAACCTACGAGCAGTACTTC	CASSEHSLTYEQYF
TRBD2	.	TRBV7-3	TRBJ2-1	TGTGCCAGCAGCTTATTTGGGAGGGAGGGCCTTAATGAGCAGTTCTTC	CASSLFGREGLNEQFF